Listed here is a single TCR beta chain. The antigen remains unidentified. Using RNA transcripts, the TCR beta CDR3 regions were amplified. First-round RT-PCR relied on HTBI primers, and a second-round multiplex PCR came next. TCRdb re-called the multiplex PCR reads with MiXCR, one entry per CDR3 protein. This table has 650,000 to 800,000 distinct CDR3 sequences, more than 40% appearing once. Germline CDR1 and CDR2: SGHRS and YFSETQ. V lost 0 bases to trimming and J lost 8 bases; unmatched junction nucleotides: 4. The CDR3 length is 14 residues. This specimen belongs to a study of Graves' ophthalmopathy and Graves' hyperthyroidism. Study in general: No treatment had been given when peripheral blood was collected at initial diagnosis.

Study findings and constraints: In separating ophthalmopathy from stable hyperthyroidism, a 13-signature model achieved about 91% sensitivity and around 80% specificity. Blood repertoires reportedly contained most expanded thyroid clonotypes above 0.001 frequency.

The specimen was peripheral blood. The chain is built from TRBV5-1 and TRBJ2-2, with 7 bases identical to TRBD1. This receptor was identified in an adult man with Graves' ophthalmopathy. The CDR3: CASSLGDRLGELFF. The CDR3 nucleotides are TGCGCCAGCAGCTTGGGGGACAGACTTGGGGAGCTGTTTTTT.